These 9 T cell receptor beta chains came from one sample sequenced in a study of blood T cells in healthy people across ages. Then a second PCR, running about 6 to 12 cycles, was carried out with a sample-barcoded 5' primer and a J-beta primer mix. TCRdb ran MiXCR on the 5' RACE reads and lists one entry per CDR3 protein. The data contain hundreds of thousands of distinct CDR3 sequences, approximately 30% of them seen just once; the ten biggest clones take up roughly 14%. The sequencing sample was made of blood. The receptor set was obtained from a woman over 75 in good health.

The CDR3 coding sequence is TGCGCCAGCAGCCAAGGCCTAGCGGTAACTAATGGAGAGCAGTTCTTC. It codes for CASSQGLAVTNGEQFF. The chain uses TRBV4-1 and TRBJ2-1; 7 positions match TRBD2. V gave up 1 base and J gave up 10 bases; unmatched junction bases: 13. CDR1 is MGHRA and CDR2 is YSYEKL in the germline V gene. This CDR3 has 16 amino acids.

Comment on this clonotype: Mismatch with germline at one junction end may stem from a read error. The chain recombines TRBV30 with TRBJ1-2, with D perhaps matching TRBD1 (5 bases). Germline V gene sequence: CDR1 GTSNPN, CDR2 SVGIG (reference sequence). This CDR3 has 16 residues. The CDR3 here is CAWSQPLPGVDYGYTF. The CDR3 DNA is TGCGCCTGGAGTCAACCCCTCCCGGGGGTAGATTATGGCTACACCTTC. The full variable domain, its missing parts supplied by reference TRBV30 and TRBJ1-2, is SQTIHQWPATLVQPVGSPLSLECTVEGTSNPNLYWYRQAAGRGLQLLFYSVGIGQISSEVPQNLSASRPQDRQFILSSKKLLLSDSGFYLCAWSQPLPGVDYGYTFGSGTRLTVV.

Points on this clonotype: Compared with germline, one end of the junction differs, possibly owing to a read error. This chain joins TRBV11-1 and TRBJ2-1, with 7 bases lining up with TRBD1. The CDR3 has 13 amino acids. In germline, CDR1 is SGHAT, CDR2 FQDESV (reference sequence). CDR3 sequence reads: CVSSSTGFNEQFF. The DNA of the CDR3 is TGTGTCAGCAGCTCGACAGGGTTCAATGAGCAGTTCTTC.

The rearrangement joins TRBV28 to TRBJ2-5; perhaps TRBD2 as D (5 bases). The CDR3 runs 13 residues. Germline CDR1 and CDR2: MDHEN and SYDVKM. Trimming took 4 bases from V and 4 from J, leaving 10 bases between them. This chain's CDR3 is CASSSPTRETQYF. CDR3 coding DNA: TGTGCCAGCAGTTCACCAACTAGAGAGACCCAGTACTTC.

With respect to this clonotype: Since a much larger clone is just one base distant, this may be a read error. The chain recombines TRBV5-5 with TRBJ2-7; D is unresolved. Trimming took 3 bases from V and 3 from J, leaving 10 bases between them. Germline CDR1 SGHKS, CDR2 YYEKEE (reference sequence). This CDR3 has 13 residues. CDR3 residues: CASSSGRCYEQYF. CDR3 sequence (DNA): TGTGCCAGCAGCTCTGGCAGGTGCTACGAGCAGTACTTC.

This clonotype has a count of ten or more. The CDR3 DNA is TGTGCCAGCAGCTTGACAGGGGTCGGAGAGCAGTACTTC. Encoded protein: CASSLTGVGEQYF. The V gene is TRBV7-9, the J gene TRBJ2-7, with 8 bases identical to TRBD1. This CDR3 has 13 residues. V was pared by 3 bases and J by 7 bases, with 5 bases of the junction left unmatched. CDR1 SEHNR and CDR2 FQNEAQ come from the germline V gene (reference sequence).

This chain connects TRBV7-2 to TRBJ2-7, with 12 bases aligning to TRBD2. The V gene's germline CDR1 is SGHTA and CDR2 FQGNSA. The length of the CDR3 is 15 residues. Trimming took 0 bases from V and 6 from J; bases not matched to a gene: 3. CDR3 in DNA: TGTGCCAGCAGCTTAGCGTCTAGCGGGAGGGCCGAGCAGTACTTC. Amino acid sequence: CASSLASSGRAEQYF.

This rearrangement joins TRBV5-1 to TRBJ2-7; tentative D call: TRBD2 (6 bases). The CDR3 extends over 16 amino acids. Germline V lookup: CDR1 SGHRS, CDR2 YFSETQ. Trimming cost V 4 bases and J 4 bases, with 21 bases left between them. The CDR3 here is CASSVGIGTRIYEQYF. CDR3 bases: TGCGCCAGCAGCGTAGGAATCGGGACTCGGATTTACGAGCAGTACTTC.

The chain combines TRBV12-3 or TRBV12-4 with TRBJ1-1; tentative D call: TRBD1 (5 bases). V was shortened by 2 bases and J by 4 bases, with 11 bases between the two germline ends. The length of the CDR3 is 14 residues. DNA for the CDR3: TGTGCCAGCAGTTTAAGGGGTGTCGGCACTGAAGCTTTCTTT. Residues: CASSLRGVGTEAFF.